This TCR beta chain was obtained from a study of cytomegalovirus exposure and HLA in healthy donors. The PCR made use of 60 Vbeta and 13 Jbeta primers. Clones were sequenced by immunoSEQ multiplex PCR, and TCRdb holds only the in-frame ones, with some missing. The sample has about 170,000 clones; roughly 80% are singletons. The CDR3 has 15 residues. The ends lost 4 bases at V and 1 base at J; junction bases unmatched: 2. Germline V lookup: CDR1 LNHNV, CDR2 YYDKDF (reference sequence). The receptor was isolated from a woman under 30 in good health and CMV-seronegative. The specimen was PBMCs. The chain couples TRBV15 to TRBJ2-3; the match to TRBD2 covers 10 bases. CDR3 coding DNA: TGTGCCACCAGCACTAGCGGGGGTGGCACAGATACGCAGTATTTT. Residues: CATSTSGGGTDTQYF.